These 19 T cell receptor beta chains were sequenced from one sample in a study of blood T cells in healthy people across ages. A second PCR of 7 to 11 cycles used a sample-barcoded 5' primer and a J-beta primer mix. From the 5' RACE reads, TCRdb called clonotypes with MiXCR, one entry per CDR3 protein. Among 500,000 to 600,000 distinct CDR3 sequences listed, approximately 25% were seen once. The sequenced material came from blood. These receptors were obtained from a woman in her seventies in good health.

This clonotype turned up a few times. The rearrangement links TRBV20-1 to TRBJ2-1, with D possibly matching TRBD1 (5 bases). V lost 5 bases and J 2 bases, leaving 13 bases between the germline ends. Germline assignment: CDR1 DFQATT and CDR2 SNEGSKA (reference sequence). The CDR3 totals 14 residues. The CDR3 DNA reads TGCAGTGCTCTCCAGGGCCCCGCCTACAATGAGCAGTTCTTC. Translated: CSALQGPAYNEQFF.

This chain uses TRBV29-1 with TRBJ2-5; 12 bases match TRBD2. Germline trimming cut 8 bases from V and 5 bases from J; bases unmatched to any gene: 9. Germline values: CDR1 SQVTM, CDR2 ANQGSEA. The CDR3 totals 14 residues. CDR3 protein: CSTRTSGDWETQYF. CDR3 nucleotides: TGCAGCACCAGGACTAGCGGGGATTGGGAGACCCAGTACTTC. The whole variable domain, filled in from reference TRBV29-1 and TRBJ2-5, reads SAVISQKPSRDICQRGTSLTIQCQVDSQVTMMFWYRQQPGQSLTLIATANQGSEATYESGFVIDKFPISRPNLTFSTLTVSNMSPEDSSIYLCSTRTSGDWETQYFGPGTRLLVL.

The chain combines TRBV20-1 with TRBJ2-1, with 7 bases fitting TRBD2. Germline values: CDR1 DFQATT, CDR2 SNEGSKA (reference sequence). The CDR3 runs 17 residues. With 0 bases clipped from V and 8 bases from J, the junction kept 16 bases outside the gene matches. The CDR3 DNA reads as TGCAGTGCTAGAGATGGTAGGAGGGGTTACGCGGGGGATGAGCAGTTCTTC. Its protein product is CSARDGRRGYAGDEQFF.

In DNA form, the CDR3 reads TGCAGTGCCAAGTCGCTTTCAGTGGGAGCAACTAATGAAAAACTGTTTTTT. This gives the protein CSAKSLSVGATNEKLFF. The genes are TRBV20-1 and TRBJ1-4; D not certain. Trimming removed 6 bases from V and 0 bases from J, with 20 bases in between. The CDR3 spans 17 residues. CDR1 and CDR2 (germline): DFQATT, SNEGSKA (reference sequence).

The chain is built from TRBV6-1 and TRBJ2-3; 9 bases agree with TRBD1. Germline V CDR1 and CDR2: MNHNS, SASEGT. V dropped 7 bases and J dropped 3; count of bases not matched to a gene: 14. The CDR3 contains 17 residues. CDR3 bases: TGTGCCAGCAAACTCCATGGTGGGACAGGGTCGACAGATACGCAGTATTTT. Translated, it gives CASKLHGGTGSTDTQYF.

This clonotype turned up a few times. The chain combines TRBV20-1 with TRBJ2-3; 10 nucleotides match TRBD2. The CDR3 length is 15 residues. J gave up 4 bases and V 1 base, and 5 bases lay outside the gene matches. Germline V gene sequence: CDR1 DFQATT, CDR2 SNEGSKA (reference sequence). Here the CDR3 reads CSARAAGGLADTQYF. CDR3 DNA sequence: TGCAGTGCTAGAGCAGCGGGGGGGCTTGCAGATACGCAGTATTTT.

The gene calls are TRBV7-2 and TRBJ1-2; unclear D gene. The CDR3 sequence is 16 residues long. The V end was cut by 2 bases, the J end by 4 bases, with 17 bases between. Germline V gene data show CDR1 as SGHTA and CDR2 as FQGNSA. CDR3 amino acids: CASSLQGGEGGYGYTF. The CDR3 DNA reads TGTGCCAGCAGCTTACAAGGCGGGGAGGGAGGCTATGGCTACACCTTC.

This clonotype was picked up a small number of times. CDR3 in DNA: TGTGCCAGCATCGAAGACAGGGCGTCCGGGGAGCTGTTTTTT. Translating gives CASIEDRASGELFF. The chain is built from TRBV6-5 and TRBJ2-2, with TRBD1 matching over 7 bases. The ends lost 7 bases at V and 6 bases at J; junction bases unmatched: 8. The CDR3 has 14 residues. Per the germline V gene, CDR1 is MNHEY and CDR2 is SVGAGI.

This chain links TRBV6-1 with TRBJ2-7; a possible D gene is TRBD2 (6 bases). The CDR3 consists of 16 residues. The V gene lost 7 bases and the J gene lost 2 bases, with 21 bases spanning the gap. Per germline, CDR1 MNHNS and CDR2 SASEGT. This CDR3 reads CASTPRSLAGTYEQYF. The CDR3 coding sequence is TGTGCCAGCACTCCCCGTAGTTTGGCGGGGACCTACGAGCAGTACTTC.

The CDR3 region has the DNA TGCGCCAGTTCCCCAGGGGCAAGCTCTGGAAACACCATATATTTT. Protein product: CASSPGASSGNTIYF. The chain is built from TRBV5-1 and TRBJ1-3; perhaps TRBD1 as D (6 bases). In germline, CDR1 is SGHRS, CDR2 YFSETQ. V lost 8 bases, J lost 0 bases, and 15 bases lay in between. The CDR3 contains 15 residues.

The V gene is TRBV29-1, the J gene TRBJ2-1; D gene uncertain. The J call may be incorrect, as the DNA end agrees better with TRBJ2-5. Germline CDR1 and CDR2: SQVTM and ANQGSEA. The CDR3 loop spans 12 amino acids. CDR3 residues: CSVRAEPETQYF. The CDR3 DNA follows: TGCAGCGTACGTGCGGAGCCAGAGACCCAGTACTTC.

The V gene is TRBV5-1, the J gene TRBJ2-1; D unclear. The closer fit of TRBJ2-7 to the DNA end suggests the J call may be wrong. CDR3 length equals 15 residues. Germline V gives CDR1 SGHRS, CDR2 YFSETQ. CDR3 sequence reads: CASSLEGGSYYEQYF. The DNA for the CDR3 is TGCGCCAGCAGCTTGGAGGGCGGCAGCTACTACGAGCAGTACTTC.

CDR3 amino acids: CSVGDLSTGELFF. The CDR3 nucleotides are TGCAGCGTTGGGGACCTTTCTACCGGGGAGCTGTTTTTT. J is TRBJ2-2 and V is TRBV29-1; D is tentatively TRBD1 or TRBD2 (5 bases each). CDR1 is SQVTM, CDR2 ANQGSEA, per germline. V lost 4 bases to trimming and J lost 5 bases, with 11 bases between them. The CDR3 consists of 13 residues.

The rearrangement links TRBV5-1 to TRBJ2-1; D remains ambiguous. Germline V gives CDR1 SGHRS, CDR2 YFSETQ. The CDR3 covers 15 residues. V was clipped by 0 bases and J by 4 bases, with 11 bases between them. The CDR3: CASSLARVRYNEQFF. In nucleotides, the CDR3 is TGCGCCAGCAGCTTGGCCCGGGTTAGGTACAATGAGCAGTTCTTC. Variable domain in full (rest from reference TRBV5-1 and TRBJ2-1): KAGVTQTPRYLIKTRGQQVTLSCSPISGHRSVSWYQQTPGQGLQFLFEYFSETQRNKGNFPGRFSGRQFSNSRSEMNVSTLELGDSALYLCASSLARVRYNEQFFGPGTRLTVL.

CDR3 region: CASSQSRAATYGYTF. As DNA, the CDR3 is TGTGCCAGCAGCCAGAGTCGGGCCGCTACATATGGCTACACCTTC. V usage is TRBV3-1 and J usage is TRBJ1-2, with D unresolved. There are 15 residues in the CDR3. Trimming removed 3 bases at V and 5 bases at J, with 16 bases between. CDR1 and CDR2 from the germline V gene are LGHDT and YNNKEL (reference sequence).

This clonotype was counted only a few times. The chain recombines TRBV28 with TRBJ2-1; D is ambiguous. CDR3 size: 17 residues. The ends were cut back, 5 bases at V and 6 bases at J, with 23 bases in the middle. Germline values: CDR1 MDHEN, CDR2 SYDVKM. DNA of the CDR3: TGTGCCAGCAGTCTTCCTCACGGGTCTGGGGTTACCAATGAGCAGTTCTTC. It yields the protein CASSLPHGSGVTNEQFF.

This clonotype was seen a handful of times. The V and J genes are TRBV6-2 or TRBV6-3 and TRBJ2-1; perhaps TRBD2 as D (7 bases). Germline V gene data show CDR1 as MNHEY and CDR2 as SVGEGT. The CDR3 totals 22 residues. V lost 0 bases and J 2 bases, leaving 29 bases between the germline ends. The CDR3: CASSYSNRAWGKRGGPYNEQFF. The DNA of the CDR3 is TGTGCCAGCAGTTACTCGAACCGAGCTTGGGGGAAGAGGGGGGGGCCCTACAATGAGCAGTTCTTC.

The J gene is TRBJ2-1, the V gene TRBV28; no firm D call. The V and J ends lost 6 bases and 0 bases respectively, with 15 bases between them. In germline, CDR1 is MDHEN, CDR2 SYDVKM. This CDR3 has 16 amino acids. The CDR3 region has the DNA TGTGCCAGCAGCGGCAGCGACTCAAGCTCCTACAATGAGCAGTTCTTC. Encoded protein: CASSGSDSSSYNEQFF. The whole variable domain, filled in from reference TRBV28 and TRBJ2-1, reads DVKVTQSSRYLVKRTGEKVFLECVQDMDHENMFWYRQDPGLGLRLIYFSYDVKMKEKGDIPEGYSVSREKKERFSLILESASTNQTSMYLCASSGSDSSSYNEQFFGPGTRLTVL.

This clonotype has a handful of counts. The chain's CDR3 is CASSSGTSTYEQYF. The CDR3 DNA is TGTGCCAGCAGTTCCGGGACTTCAACCTACGAGCAGTACTTC. The chain employs TRBV27 and TRBJ2-7; TRBD2 is a possible D gene (6 bases). The V end was cut by 4 bases, the J end by 2 bases, with 12 bases between. The germline V gene encodes CDR1 MNHEY and CDR2 SMNVEV (reference sequence). This CDR3 spans 14 amino acids.